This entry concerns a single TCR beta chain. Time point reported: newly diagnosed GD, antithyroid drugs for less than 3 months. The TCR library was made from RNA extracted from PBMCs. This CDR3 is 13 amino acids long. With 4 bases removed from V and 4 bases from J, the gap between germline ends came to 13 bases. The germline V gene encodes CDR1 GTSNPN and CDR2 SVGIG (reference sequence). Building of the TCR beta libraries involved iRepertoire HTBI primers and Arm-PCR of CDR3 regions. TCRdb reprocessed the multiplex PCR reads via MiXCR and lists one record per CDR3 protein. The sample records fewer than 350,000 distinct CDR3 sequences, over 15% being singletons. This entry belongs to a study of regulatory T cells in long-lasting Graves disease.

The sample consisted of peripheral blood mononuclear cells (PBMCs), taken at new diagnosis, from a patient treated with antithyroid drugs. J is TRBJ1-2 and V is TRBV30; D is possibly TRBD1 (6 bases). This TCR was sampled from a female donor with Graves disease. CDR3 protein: CAWTPDSFYGYTF. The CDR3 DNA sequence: TGTGCCTGGACCCCGGACAGCTTCTATGGCTACACCTTC.